This TCR beta chain was obtained from a study of shared clonotypes between healthy human individuals. Naivety among CD8 cells was defined by CD45RO negativity and positive CCR7 selection, thereby excluding terminally differentiated effector memory CD45RA+ cells. Produced via immunoSEQ multiplex PCR; TCRdb's table is partial and in-frame only. The sample lists about 680,000 clones; 92% were seen once. Specimen: naive CD8+ T cells sorted from blood. The receptor was derived from a young man in good health.

This CDR3 is CASSFGAGSNEKLFF. The CDR3 nucleotides are TGTGCCAGCAGCTTCGGGGCTGGGTCTAATGAAAAACTGTTTTTT. The V and J genes are TRBV5-4 and TRBJ1-4; TRBD1 is a possible D gene (5 bases). The CDR3 has 15 amino acids. From germline, CDR1 is SGHNT and CDR2 YYREEE (reference sequence). V lost 2 bases, J lost 3 bases, and 11 bases lay in between.